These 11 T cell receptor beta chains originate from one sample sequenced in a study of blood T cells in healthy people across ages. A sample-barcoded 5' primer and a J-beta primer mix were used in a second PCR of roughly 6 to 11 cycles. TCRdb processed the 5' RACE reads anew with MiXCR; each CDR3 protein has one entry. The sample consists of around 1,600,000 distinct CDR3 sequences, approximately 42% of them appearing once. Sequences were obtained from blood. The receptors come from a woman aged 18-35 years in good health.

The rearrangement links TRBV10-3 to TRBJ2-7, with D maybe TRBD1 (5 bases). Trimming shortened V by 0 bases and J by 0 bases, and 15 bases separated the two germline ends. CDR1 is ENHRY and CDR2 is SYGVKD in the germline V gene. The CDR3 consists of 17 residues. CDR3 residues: CAISESVQGLSSYEQYF. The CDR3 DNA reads TGTGCCATCAGTGAGTCGGTTCAGGGCCTGAGCTCCTACGAGCAGTACTTC.

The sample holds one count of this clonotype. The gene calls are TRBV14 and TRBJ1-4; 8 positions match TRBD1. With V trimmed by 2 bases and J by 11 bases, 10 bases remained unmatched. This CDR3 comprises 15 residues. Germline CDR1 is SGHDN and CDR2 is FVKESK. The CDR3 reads CASSQSDRELDKLFF. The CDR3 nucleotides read TGTGCCAGCAGCCAATCGGACAGGGAACTCGATAAACTGTTTTTT.

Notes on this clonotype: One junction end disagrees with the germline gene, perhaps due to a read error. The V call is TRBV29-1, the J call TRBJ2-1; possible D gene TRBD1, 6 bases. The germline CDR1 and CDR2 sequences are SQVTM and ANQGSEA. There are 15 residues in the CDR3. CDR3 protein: CSVTQGSYGYTEQFF. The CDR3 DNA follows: TGCAGCGTCACACAGGGATCTTATGGCTACACTGAGCAGTTCTTC.

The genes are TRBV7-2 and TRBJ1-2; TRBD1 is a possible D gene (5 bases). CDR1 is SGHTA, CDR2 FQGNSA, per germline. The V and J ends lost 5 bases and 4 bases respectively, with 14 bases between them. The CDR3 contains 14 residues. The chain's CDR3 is CASSRGAEIYGYTF. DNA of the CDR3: TGTGCCAGCAGCCGCGGGGCCGAAATCTATGGCTACACCTTC.

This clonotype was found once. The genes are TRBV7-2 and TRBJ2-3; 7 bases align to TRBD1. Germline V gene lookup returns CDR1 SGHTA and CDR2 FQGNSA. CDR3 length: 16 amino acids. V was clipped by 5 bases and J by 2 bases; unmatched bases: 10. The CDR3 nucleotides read TGTGCCAGCAGCCCCTACAGGGGCCTACTCACAGATACGCAGTATTTT. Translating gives CASSPYRGLLTDTQYF.

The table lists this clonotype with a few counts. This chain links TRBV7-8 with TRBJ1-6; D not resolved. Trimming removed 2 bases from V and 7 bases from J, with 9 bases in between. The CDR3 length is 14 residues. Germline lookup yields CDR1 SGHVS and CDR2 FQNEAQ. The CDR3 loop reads CASSLRTGNSPLHF. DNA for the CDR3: TGTGCCAGCAGCTTAAGGACGGGGAATTCACCCCTCCACTTT. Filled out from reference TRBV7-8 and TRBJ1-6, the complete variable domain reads GAGVSQSPRYKVAKRGQDVALRCDPISGHVSLFWYQQALGQGPEFLTYFQNEAQLDKSGLPSDRFFAERPEGSVSTLKIQRTQQEDSAVYLCASSLRTGNSPLHFGNGTRLTVT.

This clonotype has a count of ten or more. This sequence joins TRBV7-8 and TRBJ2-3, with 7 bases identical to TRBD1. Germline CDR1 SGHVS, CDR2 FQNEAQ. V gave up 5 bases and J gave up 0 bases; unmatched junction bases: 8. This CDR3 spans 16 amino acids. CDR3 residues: CASSRRDRSSTDTQYF. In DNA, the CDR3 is TGTGCCAGCAGCCGCCGGGACAGATCTAGCACAGATACGCAGTATTTT.

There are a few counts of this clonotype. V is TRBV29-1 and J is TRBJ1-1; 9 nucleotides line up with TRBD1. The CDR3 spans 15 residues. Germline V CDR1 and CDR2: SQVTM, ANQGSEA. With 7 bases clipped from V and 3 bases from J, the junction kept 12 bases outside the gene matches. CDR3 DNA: TGCAGCGCGGGACAGGGATGGGGTATGGACACTGAAGCTTTCTTT. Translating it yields CSAGQGWGMDTEAFF. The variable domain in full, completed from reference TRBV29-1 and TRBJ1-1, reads SAVISQKPSRDICQRGTSLTIQCQVDSQVTMMFWYRQQPGQSLTLIATANQGSEATYESGFVIDKFPISRPNLTFSTLTVSNMSPEDSSIYLCSAGQGWGMDTEAFFGQGTRLTVV.

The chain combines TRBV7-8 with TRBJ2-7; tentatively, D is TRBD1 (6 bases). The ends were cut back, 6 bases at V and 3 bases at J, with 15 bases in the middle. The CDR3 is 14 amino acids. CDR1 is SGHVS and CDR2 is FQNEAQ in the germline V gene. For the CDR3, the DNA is TGTGCCAGCAGGAGGGACACGACCTTCTACGAGCAGTACTTC. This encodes CASRRDTTFYEQYF.

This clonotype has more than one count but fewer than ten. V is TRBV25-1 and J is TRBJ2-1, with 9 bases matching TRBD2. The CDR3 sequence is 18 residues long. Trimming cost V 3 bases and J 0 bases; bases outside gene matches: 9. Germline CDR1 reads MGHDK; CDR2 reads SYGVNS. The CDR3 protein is CASSDRQRGVTSYNEQFF. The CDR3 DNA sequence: TGTGCCAGCAGTGACCGACAGCGGGGGGTTACCTCCTACAATGAGCAGTTCTTC. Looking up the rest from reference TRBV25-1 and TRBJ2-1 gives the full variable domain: EADIYQTPRYLVIGTGKKITLECSQTMGHDKMYWYQQDPGMELHLIHYSYGVNSTEKGDLSSESTVSRIRTEHFPLTLESARPSHTSQYLCASSDRQRGVTSYNEQFFGPGTRLTVL.

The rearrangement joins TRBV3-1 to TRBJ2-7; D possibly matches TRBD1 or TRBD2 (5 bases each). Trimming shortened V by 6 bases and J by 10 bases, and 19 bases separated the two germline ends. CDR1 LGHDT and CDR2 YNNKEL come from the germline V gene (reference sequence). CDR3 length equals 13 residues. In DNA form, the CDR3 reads TGTGCCAGCAGTCCCACCGGGACCTGCACACAGTACTTC. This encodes CASSPTGTCTQYF.